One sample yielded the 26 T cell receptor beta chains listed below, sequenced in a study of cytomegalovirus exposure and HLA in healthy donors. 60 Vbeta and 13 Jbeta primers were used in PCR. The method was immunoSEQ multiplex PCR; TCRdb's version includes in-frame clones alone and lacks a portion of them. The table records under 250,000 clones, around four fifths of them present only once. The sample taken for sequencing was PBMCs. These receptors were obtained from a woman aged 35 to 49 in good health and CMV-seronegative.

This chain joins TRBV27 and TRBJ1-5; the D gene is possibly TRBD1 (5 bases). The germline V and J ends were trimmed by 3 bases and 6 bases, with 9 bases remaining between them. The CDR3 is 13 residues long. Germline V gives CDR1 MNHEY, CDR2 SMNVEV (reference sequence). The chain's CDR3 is CASSFHRGQPQHF. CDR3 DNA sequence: TGTGCCAGCAGTTTCCATAGGGGTCAGCCCCAGCATTTT.

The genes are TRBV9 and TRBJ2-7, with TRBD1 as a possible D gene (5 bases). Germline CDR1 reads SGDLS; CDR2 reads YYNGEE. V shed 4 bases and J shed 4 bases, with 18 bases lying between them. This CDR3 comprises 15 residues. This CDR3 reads CASSLGLAELYEQYF. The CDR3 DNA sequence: TGTGCCAGCAGCCTGGGGCTGGCTGAGTTGTACGAGCAGTACTTC.

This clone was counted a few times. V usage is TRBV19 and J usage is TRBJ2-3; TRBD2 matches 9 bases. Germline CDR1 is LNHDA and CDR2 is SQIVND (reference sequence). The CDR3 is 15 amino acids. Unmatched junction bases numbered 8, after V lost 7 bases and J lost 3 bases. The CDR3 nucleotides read TGTGCCAGTATGGCGGGAGGGCCACCGACAGATACGCAGTATTTT. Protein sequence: CASMAGGPPTDTQYF.

In DNA, the CDR3 is TGTGCCAGCTCACCCGGACAGGGCAGGCCTGAAGCTTTCTTT. Protein sequence: CASSPGQGRPEAFF. The chain employs TRBV18 and TRBJ1-1, with 8 nucleotides matching TRBD1. The CDR3 spans 14 residues. Germline V gene sequence: CDR1 KGHSH, CDR2 LQKENI. The J segment lost 6 bases and the V segment lost 3 bases, leaving 6 bases of the junction unmatched.

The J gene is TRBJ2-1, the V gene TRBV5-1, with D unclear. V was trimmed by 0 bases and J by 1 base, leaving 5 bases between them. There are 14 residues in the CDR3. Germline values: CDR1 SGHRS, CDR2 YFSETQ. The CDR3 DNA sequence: TGCGCCAGCAGCTTGGTGGAGTCCTACAATGAGCAGTTCTTC. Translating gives CASSLVESYNEQFF.

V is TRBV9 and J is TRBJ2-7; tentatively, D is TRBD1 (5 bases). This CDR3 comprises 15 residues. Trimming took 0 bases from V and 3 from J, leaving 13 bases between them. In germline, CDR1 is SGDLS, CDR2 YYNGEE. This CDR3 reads CASSVGPGIGYEQYF. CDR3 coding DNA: TGTGCCAGCAGCGTAGGCCCAGGGATTGGCTACGAGCAGTACTTC.

The CDR3 sequence: CASSLRAGSGRDEQFF. The CDR3 bases are TGTGCCAGCAGCTTGCGCGCGGGAAGTGGTAGAGATGAGCAGTTCTTC. The chain uses TRBV5-4 and TRBJ2-1, with D maybe TRBD2 (6 bases). This CDR3 is 16 amino acids long. The germline gives CDR1 SGHNT, CDR2 YYREEE (reference sequence). Trimming pared 1 base from V and 8 bases from J, leaving 19 bases between.

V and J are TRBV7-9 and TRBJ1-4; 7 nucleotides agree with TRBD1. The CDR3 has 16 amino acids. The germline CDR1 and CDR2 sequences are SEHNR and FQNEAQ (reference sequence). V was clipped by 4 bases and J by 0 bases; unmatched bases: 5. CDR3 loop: CASSSRQGATNEKLFF. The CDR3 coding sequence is TGTGCCAGCAGCTCGCGACAGGGTGCAACTAATGAAAAACTGTTTTTT.

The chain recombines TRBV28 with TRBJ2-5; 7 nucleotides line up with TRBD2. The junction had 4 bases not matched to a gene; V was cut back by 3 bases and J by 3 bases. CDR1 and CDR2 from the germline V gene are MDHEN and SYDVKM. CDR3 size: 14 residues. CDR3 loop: CASSLAGAEETQYF. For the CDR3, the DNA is TGTGCCAGCAGTTTGGCGGGAGCTGAAGAGACCCAGTACTTC.

CDR3 nucleotides: TGTGCCAGCAGTGTGGCGGGAGGAGAGACCCAGTACTTC. Amino acid sequence: CASSVAGGETQYF. The genes are TRBV25-1 and TRBJ2-5, with TRBD2 identical over 8 bases. The germline V gene has CDR1 MGHDK and CDR2 SYGVNS. This CDR3 region has 13 residues. The V segment lost 4 bases and the J segment 4 bases; nucleotides outside the gene matches: 2.

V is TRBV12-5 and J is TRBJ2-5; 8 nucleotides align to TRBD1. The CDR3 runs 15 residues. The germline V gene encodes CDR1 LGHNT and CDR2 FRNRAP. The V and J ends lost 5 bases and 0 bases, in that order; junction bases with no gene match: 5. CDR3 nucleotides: TGTGCTAGTGGTCTGTGGGACAGGCACCAAGAGACCCAGTACTTC. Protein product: CASGLWDRHQETQYF.

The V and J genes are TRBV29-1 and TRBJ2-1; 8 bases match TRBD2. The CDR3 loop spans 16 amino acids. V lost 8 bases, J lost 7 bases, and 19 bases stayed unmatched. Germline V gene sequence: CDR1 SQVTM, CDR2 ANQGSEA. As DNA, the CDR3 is TGCAGCACTTGGCGGGGCCCAGTCCGGGGGGGTAATGAGCAGTTCTTC. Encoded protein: CSTWRGPVRGGNEQFF.

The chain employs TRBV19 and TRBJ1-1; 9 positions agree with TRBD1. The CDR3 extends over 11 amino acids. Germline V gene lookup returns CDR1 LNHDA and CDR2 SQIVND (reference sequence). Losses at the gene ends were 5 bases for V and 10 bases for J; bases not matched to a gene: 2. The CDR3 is CASSRQGVAFF. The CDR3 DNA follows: TGTGCCAGTAGTCGACAGGGGGTAGCTTTCTTT.

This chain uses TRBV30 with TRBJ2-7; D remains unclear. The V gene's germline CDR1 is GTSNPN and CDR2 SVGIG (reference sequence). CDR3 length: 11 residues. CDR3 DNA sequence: TGTGGATACGGTAGAGGATACGAGCAGTACTTC. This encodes CGYGRGYEQYF.

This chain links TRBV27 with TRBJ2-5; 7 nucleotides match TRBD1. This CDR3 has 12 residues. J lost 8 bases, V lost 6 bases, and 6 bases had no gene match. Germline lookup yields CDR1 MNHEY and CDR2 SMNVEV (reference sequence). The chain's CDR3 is CASSPDRDTQYF. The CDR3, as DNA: TGTGCCAGCAGCCCTGACAGGGACACCCAGTACTTC.

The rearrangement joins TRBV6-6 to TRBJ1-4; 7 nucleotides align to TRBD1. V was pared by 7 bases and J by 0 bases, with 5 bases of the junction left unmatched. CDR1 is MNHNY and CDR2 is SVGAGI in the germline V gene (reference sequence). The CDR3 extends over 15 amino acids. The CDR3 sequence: CASKWGTATNEKLFF. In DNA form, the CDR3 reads TGTGCCAGCAAATGGGGGACAGCAACTAATGAAAAACTGTTTTTT.

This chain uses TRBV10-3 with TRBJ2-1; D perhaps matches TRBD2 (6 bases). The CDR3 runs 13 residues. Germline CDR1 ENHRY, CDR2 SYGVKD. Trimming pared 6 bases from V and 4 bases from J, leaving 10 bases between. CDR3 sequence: CAISPGEYNEQFF. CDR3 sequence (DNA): TGTGCCATCAGCCCGGGGGAGTACAATGAGCAGTTCTTC.

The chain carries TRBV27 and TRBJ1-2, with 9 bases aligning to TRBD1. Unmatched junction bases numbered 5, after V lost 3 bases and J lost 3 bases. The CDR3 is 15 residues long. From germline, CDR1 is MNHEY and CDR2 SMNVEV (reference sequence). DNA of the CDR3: TGTGCCAGCAGTTTCGCAGGACAGGGGTACTATGGCTACACCTTC. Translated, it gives CASSFAGQGYYGYTF.

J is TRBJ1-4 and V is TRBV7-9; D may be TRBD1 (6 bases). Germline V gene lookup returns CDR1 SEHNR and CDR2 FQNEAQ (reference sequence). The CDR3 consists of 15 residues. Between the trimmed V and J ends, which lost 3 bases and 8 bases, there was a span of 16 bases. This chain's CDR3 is CASSFVQGTWEKLFF. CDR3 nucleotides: TGTGCCAGCAGCTTTGTGCAGGGGACGTGGGAAAAACTGTTTTTT.

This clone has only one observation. The CDR3: CASKQGVDYEQYF. The DNA for the CDR3 is TGTGCCAGCAAACAGGGGGTGGACTACGAGCAGTACTTC. The chain couples TRBV27 to TRBJ2-7, with TRBD1 matching over 8 bases. Germline loops: CDR1 MNHEY, CDR2 SMNVEV (reference sequence). This CDR3 spans 13 amino acids. V shed 7 bases and J 3 bases; nucleotides not matched to a gene: 5.

The CDR3 sequence: CASSPPSGRGLATNEKLFF. For the CDR3, the DNA is TGTGCCAGCTCACCACCGTCGGGCAGGGGGCTGGCTACTAATGAAAAACTGTTTTTT. The chain employs TRBV18 and TRBJ1-4, with 8 bases identical to TRBD1. Per the germline V gene, CDR1 is KGHSH and CDR2 is LQKENI. The length of the CDR3 is 19 residues. The junction had 11 bases not matched to a gene; V was cut back by 0 bases and J by 2 bases.

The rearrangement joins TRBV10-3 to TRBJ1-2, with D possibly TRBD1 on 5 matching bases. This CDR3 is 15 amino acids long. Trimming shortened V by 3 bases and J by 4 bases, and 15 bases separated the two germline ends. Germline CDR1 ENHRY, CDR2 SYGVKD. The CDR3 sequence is CAISDPGGAIYGYTF. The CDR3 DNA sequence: TGTGCCATCAGTGACCCCGGGGGAGCCATCTATGGCTACACCTTC.

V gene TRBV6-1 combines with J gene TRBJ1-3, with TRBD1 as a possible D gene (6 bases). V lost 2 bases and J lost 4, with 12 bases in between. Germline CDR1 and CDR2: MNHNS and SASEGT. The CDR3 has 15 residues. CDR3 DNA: TGTGCCAGCAGTGAACAGGGGACGAGAGGAAACACCATATATTTT. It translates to CASSEQGTRGNTIYF.

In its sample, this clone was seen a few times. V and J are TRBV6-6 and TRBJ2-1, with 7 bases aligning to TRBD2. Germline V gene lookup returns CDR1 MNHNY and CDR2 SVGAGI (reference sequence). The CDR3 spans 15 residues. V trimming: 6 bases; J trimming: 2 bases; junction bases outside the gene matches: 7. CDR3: CASSRLAAAYNEQFF. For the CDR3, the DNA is TGTGCCAGCAGCCGGCTAGCGGCTGCCTACAATGAGCAGTTCTTC.

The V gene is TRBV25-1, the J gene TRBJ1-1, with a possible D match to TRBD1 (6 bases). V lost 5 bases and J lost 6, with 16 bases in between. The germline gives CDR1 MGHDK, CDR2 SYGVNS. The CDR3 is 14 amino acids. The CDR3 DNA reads TGTGCCAGCAGTCCGCGGGGGCCCCTGGCTGAAGCTTTCTTT. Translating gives CASSPRGPLAEAFF.

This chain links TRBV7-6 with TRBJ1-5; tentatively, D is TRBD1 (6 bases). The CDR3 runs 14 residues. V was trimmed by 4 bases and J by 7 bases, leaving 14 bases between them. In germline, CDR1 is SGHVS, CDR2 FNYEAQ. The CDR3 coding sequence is TGTGCCAGCAGCTCCCAGGGGCCCGGGCAGCCCCAGCATTTT. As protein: CASSSQGPGQPQHF.